This paragraph covers one T cell receptor beta chain sequence. V lost 4 bases to trimming and J lost 4 bases; unmatched junction nucleotides: 8. CDR1 is SQVTM and CDR2 is ANQGSEA in the germline V gene. The CDR3 runs to 14 residues. The data stem from a study of T-cell reconstitution after alpha-beta-depleted transplantation in children. The TCRbeta library was prepared with unique molecular identifiers. MiXCR, applied by TCRdb to the PCR reads, yields one record per CDR3 protein. The data show roughly 500,000 distinct CDR3 sequences, 30% to 35% seen once. The starting material was PBMCs from the stem cell graft donor, obtained from the stem cell graft. This chain joins TRBV29-1 and TRBJ1-2; 8 bases map to TRBD1. This clonotype was obtained from a human donor who donated a stem cell graft to a child with aplastic anemia. CDR3 bases: TGCAGCGTTGCCCCGACAGGGGATGTCTATGGCTACACCTTC. Amino acid sequence: CSVAPTGDVYGYTF.